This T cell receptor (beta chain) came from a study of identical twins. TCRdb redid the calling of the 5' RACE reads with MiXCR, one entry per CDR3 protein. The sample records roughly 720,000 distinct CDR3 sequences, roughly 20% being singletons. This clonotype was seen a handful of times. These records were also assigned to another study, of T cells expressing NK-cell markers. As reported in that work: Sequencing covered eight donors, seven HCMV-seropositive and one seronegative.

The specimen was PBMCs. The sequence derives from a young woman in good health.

In DNA, the CDR3 is TGTGCCAGCAGTTACCCCGGACAGGGGGGGAGAACTGAAGCTTTCTTT. Translated, it gives CASSYPGQGGRTEAFF. The rearrangement links TRBV6-5 to TRBJ1-1; 10 bases are a match to TRBD1. CDR1 MNHEY and CDR2 SVGAGI come from the germline V gene. The V and J ends lost 2 bases and 5 bases, in that order; junction bases with no gene match: 8. The CDR3 consists of 16 residues.